This paragraph reports one TCR beta chain. Its antigen is not known. The V gene lost 4 bases and the J gene lost 0 bases, with 17 bases spanning the gap. The CDR3 sequence is 16 residues long. Germline loops: CDR1 SGHDT, CDR2 YYEEEE. TCRdb itself ran the 5' RACE reads through MiXCR, one entry per CDR3 protein. The sample includes roughly 510,000 distinct CDR3 sequences, around 15% seen only once; the top ten take about 7.5%. This sample is part of a study of T-cell memory formation after mild COVID-19. Overall study: TCR clusters were largely donor specific. Study conclusions and caveats: The finding that pre-infection memory included some responding clones suggested that cross-reactive memory joined.

The receptor was derived from an adult woman who had mild COVID-19 (a few samples of this study predate the infection). Cell type and time point are not known. Sequencing was done on a sample of PBMCs or a T cell subset sorted from them (not recorded which). The rearrangement uses TRBV5-6 and TRBJ2-7; a weak D match, TRBD1 (7 bases). CDR3 sequence reads: CASSRRGTASSYEQYF. CDR3 nucleotide sequence: TGTGCCAGCAGCCGCCGCGGGACAGCAAGCTCCTACGAGCAGTACTTC. The full variable domain, with the rest looked up from reference TRBV5-6 and TRBJ2-7, is DAGVTQSPTHLIKTRGQQVTLRCSPKSGHDTVSWYQQALGQGPQFIFQYYEEEERQRGNFPDRFSGHQFPNYSSELNVNALLLGDSALYLCASSRRGTASSYEQYFGPGTRLTVT.